The 18 T cell receptor beta chains listed next were all sequenced from one sample in a study of tissue T cells after allogeneic stem cell transplantation. Enrolled prospectively were adult allogeneic hematopoietic cell transplant recipients whose graft-versus-host disease was steroid-refractory. TCRdb keeps only in-frame clones here, not all; method: immunoSEQ multiplex PCR. This repertoire shows over 1,000 clones, roughly 65% found once; its top ten account for 15% to 17%. This specimen was stomach tissue, taken at autopsy. These receptors were collected from a male patient of 60 years or more with steroid-refractory graft-versus-host disease after an allogeneic stem cell transplant. The graft donor may be the source of some T cells.

This rearrangement joins TRBV27 to TRBJ2-2; 7 bases are a match to TRBD2. The germline V gene has CDR1 MNHEY and CDR2 SMNVEV (reference sequence). Trimming took 7 bases from V and 3 from J; bases not matched to a gene: 5. CDR3 length: 14 amino acids. The CDR3 nucleotides are TGTGCCAGCAACCGCGGGGGTTACACCGGGGAGCTGTTTTTT. Its translation is CASNRGGYTGELFF.

V gene TRBV4-3 combines with J gene TRBJ2-7; maybe TRBD2 (6 bases). The V end lost 1 base, the J end lost 3 bases, and 13 bases lay between the germline ends. The CDR3 contains 15 residues. Per germline, CDR1 LGHNA and CDR2 YSLEER. The chain's CDR3 is CASSQGEDPLYEQYF. The CDR3 coding sequence is TGCGCCAGCAGCCAAGGGGAGGACCCTCTCTACGAGCAGTACTTC.

This chain connects TRBV19 to TRBJ2-7; TRBD2 matches 14 bases. The germline V gene encodes CDR1 LNHDA and CDR2 SQIVND (reference sequence). Trimming at V came to 5 bases and at J to 3 bases, leaving 6 bases not matched to a gene. The CDR3 spans 16 residues. The CDR3 protein is CASSDPGTSGGYEQYF. Here the CDR3 DNA reads TGTGCCAGTAGTGACCCCGGGACTAGCGGGGGCTACGAGCAGTACTTC.

The genes are TRBV2 and TRBJ2-2; D gene uncertain. Trimming removed 7 bases at V and 0 bases at J, with 12 bases between. Germline loops: CDR1 SNHLY, CDR2 FYNNEI. The CDR3 sequence is 15 residues long. The DNA for the CDR3 is TGTGCCAGCAACTATAGGCAGACGAACACCGGGGAGCTGTTTTTT. Its protein is CASNYRQTNTGELFF.

The gene calls are TRBV6-5 and TRBJ1-3; D is undetermined. Trimming left V 7 bases short and J 0 bases short, with 7 bases between. There are 13 residues in the CDR3. The V gene's germline CDR1 is MNHEY and CDR2 SVGAGI. The CDR3 DNA is TGTGCCAGCAAAAAAAACTCTGGAAACACCATATATTTT. It is translated as CASKKNSGNTIYF.

V usage is TRBV5-1 and J usage is TRBJ2-7; TRBD1 matches 7 bases. The CDR3 extends over 14 amino acids. The junction had 9 bases not matched to a gene; V was cut back by 4 bases and J by 5 bases. Germline V gene data show CDR1 as SGHRS and CDR2 as YFSETQ. As DNA, the CDR3 is TGCGCCAGCAGCCGGACAGGAAAAGGGGACGAGCAGTACTTC. Its translation is CASSRTGKGDEQYF.

In nucleotides, the CDR3 is TGTGCCAGCAGCCCGCGGATAGCGGGGGGTCTCAATGAGCAGTTCTTC. Its protein is CASSPRIAGGLNEQFF. The chain combines TRBV7-3 with TRBJ2-1; 10 bases align to TRBD2. Germline values: CDR1 SGHTA, CDR2 FQGTGA. The CDR3 consists of 16 residues. After removal of 5 bases from V and 6 bases from J, the junction contained 10 bases not matched to a gene.

The rearrangement joins TRBV10-2 to TRBJ2-7; 9 bases line up with TRBD1. The CDR3 is made up of 14 amino acids. J was trimmed by 2 bases and V by 4 bases; bases with no gene match: 3. From germline, CDR1 is WSHSY and CDR2 SAAADI. The CDR3 here is CASSGGQGTYEQYF. CDR3 DNA sequence: TGCGCCAGCAGTGGTGGACAGGGGACCTACGAGCAGTACTTC.

The chain carries TRBV5-1 and TRBJ2-1; 7 bases are shared with TRBD1. CDR1 is SGHRS and CDR2 is YFSETQ in the germline V gene. Germline trimming cut 6 bases from V and 5 bases from J; bases unmatched to any gene: 11. The CDR3 spans 15 residues. CDR3 in amino acids: CASKFSGGIDNEQFF. As DNA, the CDR3 is TGCGCCAGCAAGTTTTCAGGGGGAATTGACAATGAGCAGTTCTTC.

There are a few counts of this clone. V gene TRBV5-5 combines with J gene TRBJ2-3, with TRBD2 as a possible D gene (5 bases). Germline CDR1 reads SGHKS; CDR2 reads YYEKEE (reference sequence). The germline V and J ends were trimmed by 0 bases and 4 bases, with 15 bases remaining between them. The CDR3 is 16 amino acids. CDR3 sequence (DNA): TGTGCCAGCAGCTTGGCCGGTTGGGGAGTTTCAGATACGCAGTATTTT. It codes for CASSLAGWGVSDTQYF.

This clone was seen a handful of times. The chain recombines TRBV25-1 with TRBJ2-7; D could derive from TRBD1 or TRBD2 (5 bases each). Trimming shortened V by 7 bases and J by 3 bases, and 10 bases separated the two germline ends. This CDR3 region has 12 residues. Germline values: CDR1 MGHDK, CDR2 SYGVNS. The CDR3 coding sequence is TGTGCCAGCATGGGACGTTTCTACGAGCAGTACTTC. Translating gives CASMGRFYEQYF.

This chain uses TRBV6-5 with TRBJ2-7, with TRBD2 matching over 9 bases. Germline V gene data show CDR1 as MNHEY and CDR2 as SVGAGI. The CDR3 contains 14 residues. Trimming removed 2 bases from V and 3 bases from J; junction bases left unmatched: 2. CDR3 loop: CASSYRRGGYEQYF. For the CDR3, the DNA is TGTGCCAGCAGTTACCGGCGGGGGGGCTACGAGCAGTACTTC.

CDR3 sequence (DNA): TGTGCCAGCAGCCAAACCCTTACATCTGGAAACACCATATATTTT. It yields the protein CASSQTLTSGNTIYF. The rearrangement joins TRBV3-1 (or the pseudogene TRBV3-2) to TRBJ1-3, with no clear D. In germline, CDR1 is LGHDT, CDR2 YNNKEL (reference sequence). This CDR3 is built from 15 residues. Trimming removed 2 bases at V and 1 base at J, with 9 bases between.

The chain links TRBV9 to TRBJ2-7; no definite D call. CDR1 is SGDLS and CDR2 is YYNGEE in the germline V gene. Trimming pared 0 bases from V and 1 base from J, leaving 5 bases between. The CDR3 is made up of 13 amino acids. The CDR3 DNA reads TGTGCCAGCAGCGTAGCACCTTCCTACGAGCAGTACTTC. Translating gives CASSVAPSYEQYF. Full variable domain (missing parts from reference TRBV9 and TRBJ2-7): DSGVTQTPKHLITATGQRVTLRCSPRSGDLSVYWYQQSLDQGLQFLIQYYNGEERAKGNILERFSAQQFPDLHSELNLSSLELGDSALYFCASSVAPSYEQYFGPGTRLTVT.

By share of the sample, this clone is large. The rearrangement links TRBV15 to TRBJ2-7; the D is unclear. Between the trimmed V and J ends, which lost 0 bases and 1 base, there was a span of 7 bases. Germline CDR1 LNHNV, CDR2 YYDKDF (reference sequence). The CDR3 is 14 amino acids. CDR3 nucleotides: TGTGCCACCAGCAGAGATCGATATTCCTACGAGCAGTACTTC. It yields the protein CATSRDRYSYEQYF.

The genes are TRBV6-5 and TRBJ2-5; D may correspond to TRBD1 or TRBD2 (5 bases each). V was trimmed by 6 bases and J by 5 bases, leaving 16 bases between them. Germline V lookup: CDR1 MNHEY, CDR2 SVGAGI. The CDR3 has 14 residues. The CDR3 loop is CASSYGVRDETQYF. CDR3 sequence (DNA): TGTGCCAGCAGCTACGGTGTTAGGGACGAGACCCAGTACTTC.

In its sample, this clone is large (0.1 to 1%). The chain recombines TRBV18 with TRBJ2-5; D is ambiguous. The germline V gene has CDR1 KGHSH and CDR2 LQKENI. Trimming stripped 2 bases from V and 5 bases from J, with 12 bases between. The CDR3 is made up of 14 amino acids. CDR3 amino acids: CASSPGVVWETQYF. As DNA, the CDR3 is TGTGCCAGCTCACCAGGGGTCGTTTGGGAGACCCAGTACTTC.

The chain couples TRBV11-3 to TRBJ2-1, with 8 bases fitting TRBD2. The junction had 15 bases not matched to a gene; V was cut back by 1 base and J by 10 bases. Germline-derived CDR1 and CDR2 are SGHNT and YENEEA. The CDR3 is made up of 17 amino acids. The CDR3 spells CASSLGFQGLGRGEQFF. The CDR3 DNA reads as TGTGCCAGCAGCTTAGGTTTCCAGGGGCTCGGGAGGGGCGAGCAGTTCTTC.